Following are 8 T cell receptor beta chains from one sample sequenced in a study of T cell repertoires in cytomegalovirus infection. Each CDR3 protein is one row after TCRdb ran MiXCR on the reads. The sample includes 680,000 or so distinct CDR3 sequences, roughly 36% of them seen just once. These TCRs are of unknown antigen specificity. The sample in question was cultured PBMCs, obtained from culture after CMV antigen stimulation. These receptors were collected from a human donor in good health (CMV status not recorded). Some clones in this sample may be carry-over from other donors' samples.

The chain recombines TRBV15 with TRBJ2-1; D remains unclear. Trimming pared 5 bases from V and 10 bases from J, leaving 12 bases between. From germline, CDR1 is LNHNV and CDR2 YYDKDF (reference sequence). CDR3 length equals 12 residues. The CDR3 DNA reads TGTGCCACCAGCCCCGGTTTGGGGGAGCAGTTCTTC. The encoded protein is CATSPGLGEQFF.

In this sample, this clonotype turned up a few times. V usage is TRBV6-1 and J usage is TRBJ2-2; D not resolved. The CDR3 sequence is 14 residues long. Trimming cost V 4 bases and J 6 bases, with 12 bases left between them. Germline V gene data show CDR1 as MNHNS and CDR2 as SASEGT. CDR3 nucleotides: TGTGCCAGCAGTGTCGCAGGTCTCGCCGGGGAGCTGTTTTTT. It translates to CASSVAGLAGELFF.

The CDR3 here is CASKLAGGPGETQYF. CDR3 coding DNA: TGTGCCAGCAAACTAGCGGGGGGGCCGGGGGAGACCCAGTACTTC. The gene calls are TRBV7-2 and TRBJ2-5, with 13 bases aligning to TRBD2. This CDR3 contains 15 residues. Germline loops: CDR1 SGHTA, CDR2 FQGNSA. The J segment lost 5 bases and the V segment lost 7 bases, leaving 7 bases of the junction unmatched. The full variable domain, completed using reference TRBV7-2 and TRBJ2-5, is GAGVSQSPSNKVTEKGKDVELRCDPISGHTALYWYRQSLGQGLEFLIYFQGNSAPDKSGLPSDRFSAERTGGSVSTLTIQRTQQEDSAVYLCASKLAGGPGETQYFGPGTRLLVL.

V usage is TRBV29-1 and J usage is TRBJ1-1, with 7 bases that match TRBD1. There are 13 residues in the CDR3. Germline CDR1 SQVTM, CDR2 ANQGSEA. V trimming: 4 bases; J trimming: 6 bases; junction bases outside the gene matches: 8. CDR3 residues: CSVVPGGISEAFF. CDR3 bases: TGCAGCGTTGTCCCAGGGGGAATTTCTGAAGCTTTCTTT.

A few counts support this clonotype. The chain combines TRBV4-1 with TRBJ2-5; D not resolved. The CDR3 length is 14 residues. V lost 2 bases and J 5 bases, leaving 12 bases between the germline ends. Per the germline V gene, CDR1 is MGHRA and CDR2 is YSYEKL. CDR3 region: CASSQSDLAETQYF. Here the CDR3 DNA reads TGCGCCAGCAGCCAATCGGACCTCGCGGAGACCCAGTACTTC.

About this clonotype itself: At one end, the junction sequence differs from germline, possibly due to a read error. This chain joins TRBV28 and TRBJ2-7; possible D gene TRBD1, 6 bases. CDR3 size: 14 residues. The germline V gene encodes CDR1 MDHEN and CDR2 SYDVKM. The CDR3 protein is CASSSTVDISGDNF. The CDR3 nucleotides read TGTGCCAGCAGTAGCACGGTTGATATCTCAGGGGATAACTTC.

The genes are TRBV4-1 and TRBJ1-2; weak D call: TRBD1 (6 bases). This CDR3 spans 16 amino acids. Trimming shortened V by 0 bases and J by 8 bases, and 19 bases separated the two germline ends. The germline CDR1 and CDR2 sequences are MGHRA and YSYEKL. The CDR3 here is CASSQDMGGGPGGYTF. In DNA, the CDR3 is TGCGCCAGCAGCCAAGATATGGGGGGCGGCCCGGGAGGCTACACCTTC.

With regard to this clonotype: A junction end diverges from the germline sequence, so it may reflect a read error. V usage is TRBV7-8 and J usage is TRBJ2-1; D is undetermined. Per the germline V gene, CDR1 is SGHVS and CDR2 is FQNEAQ. CDR3 length: 14 residues. As DNA, the CDR3 is TGTGCCAGCAGCTTAGAAGACTCCCACAATGAGCAGTTCTTC. As protein: CASSLEDSHNEQFF.